This record looks at one TCR beta chain sequence and its context. Its antigen target is currently unknown. No base quality information exists; no much larger clone differs at one position. This entry belongs to a study of T cell responses to AZD1222 COVID-19 vaccine (dated by TCRdb to the early 2020s). Context from the whole study: TCR sequencing covered 230 or so trial participants: 200 to 220 given two doses of AZD1222 and 26 given two doses of MenACWY control vaccine. Trial participants were enrolled by age into subgroups of 18-55, 56-69 and 70-plus years, and about 150, 27 and 61 TCR-sequenced participants, respectively, were included in these subgroups. Overall study outcomes, separate from this receptor: The 56-69-year group was small, and its depth increase did not reach significance, likely because of low power. Vaccine-associated CD4 TCRs spanned the whole spike protein, with dominant responses in regions 160-218 and 743-854. Because no day 14 peak-response samples were available, the repertoires could be characterized only after the peak T cell response. Reportedly, close to half of the unique spike-specific TCRs recognized epitopes lying outside the regions that are mutated in the B.1.351 and B.1.1.7 variants. Conclusions about previously exposed vaccinees are limited because only a handful of AZD1222 recipients were SARS-CoV-2 seropositive at baseline. Spike-specific TCR breadth and depth rose significantly after two AZD1222 doses compared with day 0 and with MenACWY recipients. Most participants were white British and females outnumbered males, and the authors suggested that clonal diversity may have been underestimated.

Between the V and J ends, shortened by 2 bases and 4 bases respectively, the junction contains 11 bases. CDR1 MNHNS and CDR2 SASEGT are derived from the germline V gene. The CDR3 covers 14 residues, taking in both the cysteine and the phenylalanine. Just the 42-base CDR3 DNA is kept, in frame starting at base 1. The CDR3 regions of human TCRbeta chains were analyzed by immunosequencing. Per the original workflow: TCRs in the repertoires were compared against a reference library of SARS-CoV-2-specific TCRs that had been generated with the MIRA antigen-specificity platform. Breadth meant the fraction of unique TCRs that were SARS-CoV-2-associated, whereas depth meant the fraction of total T cells that were SARS-CoV-2-associated. Using the MIRA data, each spike-specific TCR was assigned both to the spike region to which the TCR was reactive and to a CD4 or CD8 class. Log10-transformed breadth and depth values were compared by one-way ANOVA with Sidak's multiple comparisons tests. TCRdb re-hosts the immuneACCESS table, in-frame sequences only. Its copies lack some clones; in the studies checked, an unresolved V gene accounts for under half of them, and the cause for the rest is not known. From that table come the V and J calls and clone size; the DNA was used to work out D and trimming. The sample records 150,000 or so clones, about 93% of which are singletons. Of the sample, approximately 2.9% is held by the ten largest clones.

The sample's time point label, in plain terms: baseline before first vaccination. In light of the paper, this sample's treatment or condition label describes: meningococcal conjugate vaccine given as trial control. Vaccinee samples were obtained from the UK trials COV001 and COV002, which included a single-blind randomized controlled phase 2/3 trial of AZD1222 (ChAdOx1 nCoV-19) in healthy adults. Trial participant PBMC samples were collected at day 0 and day 28 after the second dose for TCRbeta chain sequencing. The chain is encoded by TRBV6-1 joined to TRBJ1-2, with the D gene not clear enough to name. Sequenced here: peripheral blood, sampled on day 0 of MenACWY control vaccination. The origin of this receptor is an adult in good health. The sequence in DNA is TGTGCCAGCAGTGAATATGGCAGCCCCTATGGCTACACCTTC. Its coded protein is CASSEYGSPYGYTF.